This TCR beta chain is drawn from a study of T cell repertoires in cytomegalovirus infection. Study-level points and caveats: Totalled public TCR beta family frequency picked out people who carried CMV plus the relevant HLA.

The CDR3 spans 16 residues. Trimming removed 3 bases from V and 1 base from J, with 15 bases in between. Germline lookup yields CDR1 MDHEN and CDR2 SYDVKM. TCRdb re-derived calls from the reads in MiXCR, one entry per CDR3 protein. The sample contains 480,000 or so distinct CDR3 sequences, roughly 10% of which appear only once. This clonotype turned up a few times. The target antigen is unknown. Sequencing was done on a sample of PBMCs. This clonotype was sampled from a human donor in good health (CMV status not recorded). Some clones in this sample may be carry-over from other donors' samples. V is TRBV28 and J is TRBJ2-5; the D call may be TRBD1 or TRBD2 (5 bases each). CDR3 residues: CASSFEKGRRQETQYF. DNA of the CDR3: TGTGCCAGCAGTTTTGAAAAGGGACGTCGCCAAGAGACCCAGTACTTC.